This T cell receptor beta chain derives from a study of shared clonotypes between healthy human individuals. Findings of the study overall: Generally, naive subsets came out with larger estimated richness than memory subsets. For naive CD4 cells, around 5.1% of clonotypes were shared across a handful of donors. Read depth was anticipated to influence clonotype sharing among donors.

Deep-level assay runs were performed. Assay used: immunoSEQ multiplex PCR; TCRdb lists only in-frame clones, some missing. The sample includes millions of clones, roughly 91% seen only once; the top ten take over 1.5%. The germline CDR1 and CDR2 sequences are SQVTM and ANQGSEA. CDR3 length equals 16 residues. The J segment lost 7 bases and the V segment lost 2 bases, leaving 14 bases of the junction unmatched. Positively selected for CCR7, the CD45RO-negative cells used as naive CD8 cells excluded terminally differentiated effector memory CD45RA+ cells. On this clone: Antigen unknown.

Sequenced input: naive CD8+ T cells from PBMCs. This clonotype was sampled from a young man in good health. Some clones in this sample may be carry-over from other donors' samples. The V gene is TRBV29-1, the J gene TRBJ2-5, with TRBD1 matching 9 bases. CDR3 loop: CSVERRTGAPRATQYF. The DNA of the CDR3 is TGCAGCGTTGAACGAAGGACAGGGGCGCCCCGAGCGACCCAGTACTTC.